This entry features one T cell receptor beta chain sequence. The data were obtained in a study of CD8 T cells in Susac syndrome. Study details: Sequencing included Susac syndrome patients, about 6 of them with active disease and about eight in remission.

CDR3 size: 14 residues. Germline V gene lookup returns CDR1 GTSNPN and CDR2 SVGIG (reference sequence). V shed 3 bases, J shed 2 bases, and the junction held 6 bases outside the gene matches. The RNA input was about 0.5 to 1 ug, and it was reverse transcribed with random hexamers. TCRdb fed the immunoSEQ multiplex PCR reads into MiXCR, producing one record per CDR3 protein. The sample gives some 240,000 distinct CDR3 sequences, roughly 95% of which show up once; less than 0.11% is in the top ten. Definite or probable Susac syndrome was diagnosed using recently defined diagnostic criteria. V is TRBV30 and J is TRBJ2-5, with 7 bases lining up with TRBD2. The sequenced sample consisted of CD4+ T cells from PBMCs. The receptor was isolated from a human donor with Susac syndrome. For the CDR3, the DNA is TGTGCCTGGAGCAACCTGGGGGGGCAAGAGACCCAGTACTTC. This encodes CAWSNLGGQETQYF.